These 9 T cell receptor beta chains came from one sample sequenced in a study of post-analysis software for immune sequencing data. Study-wide points: In patients, 4 to 6 TRBV segments were more frequent than in controls, with TRBV5-6, TRBV5-1 and TRBV20-1 among them.

No antigen has been identified for these receptors. Libraries were made from TCR beta cDNA, and they carried unique molecular identifiers. Each CDR3 protein gets one entry after TCRdb re-called the PCR reads with MiXCR. The table includes some 690,000 distinct CDR3 sequences, around 60% detected once. The sequencing input was blood. The receptors derive from a girl between 2 and 10 years old with multiple sclerosis.

The chain employs TRBV20-1 and TRBJ2-2; D is ambiguous. From germline, CDR1 is DFQATT and CDR2 SNEGSKA (reference sequence). The CDR3 contains 14 residues. The V end was cut by 0 bases, the J end by 1 base, with 6 bases between. This CDR3 is CSARDSGNTGELFF. The DNA for the CDR3 is TGCAGTGCTAGAGATTCGGGGAACACCGGGGAGCTGTTTTTT.

V usage is TRBV28 and J usage is TRBJ1-2; 8 bases agree with TRBD1. The CDR3 is 15 amino acids. Germline CDR1 MDHEN, CDR2 SYDVKM. Trimming at V came to 4 bases and at J to 8 bases, leaving 12 bases not matched to a gene. CDR3 protein: CASSSGTGLARGYTF. For the CDR3, the DNA is TGTGCCAGCAGTTCCGGGACAGGCCTTGCGAGGGGCTACACCTTC.

J is TRBJ2-6 and V is TRBV29-1, with 8 bases lining up with TRBD1. Germline values: CDR1 SQVTM, CDR2 ANQGSEA. The J segment lost 0 bases and the V segment lost 2 bases, leaving 3 bases of the junction unmatched. CDR3 length: 16 residues. Here the CDR3 reads CSVERQGSSGANVLTF. The CDR3 nucleotides are TGCAGCGTTGAACGACAGGGGAGCTCTGGGGCCAACGTCCTGACTTTC. Full variable domain (outside the CDR3, taken from reference TRBV29-1 and TRBJ2-6): SAVISQKPSRDICQRGTSLTIQCQVDSQVTMMFWYRQQPGQSLTLIATANQGSEATYESGFVIDKFPISRPNLTFSTLTVSNMSPEDSSIYLCSVERQGSSGANVLTFGAGSRLTVL.

This clonotype is a singleton in its sample. CDR3 DNA sequence: TGTGCCATCAGTGACCAGGGGCGCCCGGATCAGCCCCAGCATTTT. Protein sequence: CAISDQGRPDQPQHF. V and J are TRBV10-3 and TRBJ1-5; TRBD1 is a possible D gene (6 bases). CDR3 length: 15 residues. V was trimmed by 3 bases and J by 5 bases, leaving 14 bases between them. From germline, CDR1 is ENHRY and CDR2 SYGVKD.

This chain links TRBV5-1 with TRBJ2-6; TRBD2 is a possible D gene (5 bases). Germline loops: CDR1 SGHRS, CDR2 YFSETQ. With 5 bases removed from V and 0 bases from J, the gap between germline ends came to 15 bases. The CDR3 is 17 residues long. This chain's CDR3 is CASRDSGILSGANVLTF. The CDR3 nucleotides read TGCGCCAGCAGGGATTCCGGGATCCTCTCTGGGGCCAACGTCCTGACTTTC.

The chain links TRBV10-3 to TRBJ2-1; TRBD2 aligns across 10 bases. Germline values: CDR1 ENHRY, CDR2 SYGVKD. V lost 3 bases to trimming and J lost 0 bases; unmatched junction nucleotides: 8. The CDR3 totals 18 residues. DNA of the CDR3: TGTGCCATCAGTGAACCTAGCGGGGGCGTTAGCTCCTACAATGAGCAGTTCTTC. Encoded protein: CAISEPSGGVSSYNEQFF.

This clonotype came up a few times. The chain carries TRBV2 and TRBJ2-7; 12 bases agree with TRBD2. The CDR3 extends over 15 amino acids. The V segment lost 2 bases and the J segment 2 bases; nucleotides outside the gene matches: 1. Germline lookup yields CDR1 SNHLY and CDR2 FYNNEI. CDR3 in amino acids: CASSELAGGPYEQYF. The DNA of the CDR3 is TGTGCCAGCAGTGAACTAGCGGGAGGGCCCTACGAGCAGTACTTC.

The chain employs TRBV20-1 and TRBJ2-5; 9 nucleotides agree with TRBD2. The germline V gene has CDR1 DFQATT and CDR2 SNEGSKA (reference sequence). This CDR3 has 15 residues. With V trimmed by 0 bases and J by 5 bases, 7 bases remained unmatched. The CDR3 DNA reads TGCAGTGCTAGAGATCTTTCTAGCGGGGTTGAGACCCAGTACTTC. Translating gives CSARDLSSGVETQYF.

The chain uses TRBV20-1 and TRBJ2-3, with TRBD2 as a possible D gene (5 bases). There are 14 residues in the CDR3. V was cut by 3 bases and J by 2 bases, with 12 bases left in between. Germline V gives CDR1 DFQATT, CDR2 SNEGSKA (reference sequence). CDR3 in DNA: TGCAGTGCTAGGGAGGACGGATACACAGATACGCAGTATTTT. Translating gives CSAREDGYTDTQYF.